This T cell receptor beta chain was documented in a study of cytomegalovirus exposure and HLA in healthy donors. As regards this clone: What it binds is unknown.

Overall study findings and caveats: TCR beta V segments were, for the most part, productive about 87% or about 30% of the time in an earlier analysis. Common viral pathogens were later found to be apparently linked to several of the most significant clusters.

Use of 60 Vbeta and 13 Jbeta primers characterized the PCR. Only in-frame clones appear in the TCRdb table, and some are missing; sequencing was by immunoSEQ multiplex PCR. The sample consists of some 180,000 clones, roughly 77% of them appearing once. The germline gives CDR1 SGHAT, CDR2 FQDESV (reference sequence). Trimming pared 5 bases from V and 3 bases from J, leaving 14 bases between. CDR3 size: 14 residues. V usage is TRBV11-1 and J usage is TRBJ2-7, with D possibly being TRBD1 (5 bases). The sequence was collected from a woman in her 30s in good health and CMV-seronegative. Specimen: PBMCs. This CDR3 is CASSMRQGSYEQYF. CDR3 coding DNA: TGTGCCAGCAGCATGCGGCAGGGAAGCTACGAGCAGTACTTC.